The 8 T cell receptor beta chains reported below all come from one sample, sequenced in a study of chemoradiotherapy in HPV16-positive cancers. Sequenced by immunoSEQ multiplex PCR; TCRdb stores in-frame clones only, minus some. Among under 5,500 clones listed, 86% were seen once. Sequenced here: tumor tissue, sampled from a patient who underwent chemoradiotherapy. Receptors originate from a human donor with HPV-associated anogenital cancer.

The rearrangement uses TRBV5-1 and TRBJ2-7; 14 bases align to TRBD2. CDR1 SGHRS and CDR2 YFSETQ come from the germline V gene. The V and J ends lost 4 bases and 7 bases, in that order; junction bases with no gene match: 4. The CDR3 spans 14 residues. The CDR3 DNA reads as TGCGCCAGCAGCCTAGGACTAGCGGGAGGTGAGCAGTACTTC. Protein: CASSLGLAGGEQYF.

The chain couples TRBV7-9 to TRBJ1-1; the D is unclear. V dropped 4 bases and J dropped 8 bases, with 14 bases sitting between them. CDR3 length: 13 amino acids. Germline V gene data show CDR1 as SEHNR and CDR2 as FQNEAQ (reference sequence). CDR3 DNA sequence: TGTGCCAGCAGCTCCAGGAGAGGCATCGAAGCTTTCTTT. Protein sequence: CASSSRRGIEAFF.

J is TRBJ2-2 and V is TRBV27; 12 positions agree with TRBD2. V shed 0 bases and J 4 bases; nucleotides not matched to a gene: 3. Per the germline V gene, CDR1 is MNHEY and CDR2 is SMNVEV (reference sequence). CDR3 length: 17 amino acids. This chain's CDR3 is CASSLSPSGRVTGELFF. The CDR3 DNA sequence: TGTGCCAGCAGTTTATCGCCTAGCGGGAGGGTCACCGGGGAGCTGTTTTTT.

V is TRBV5-4 and J is TRBJ2-1, with 8 bases matching TRBD2. Trimming removed 2 bases from V and 7 bases from J; junction bases left unmatched: 14. CDR3 size: 17 residues. From germline, CDR1 is SGHNT and CDR2 YYREEE (reference sequence). CDR3 bases: TGTGCCAGCAGCTTTGGAGGGACTGCTAGCGGGCGGAATGAGCAGTTCTTC. This translates into CASSFGGTASGRNEQFF.

This clone showed up just once. The chain employs TRBV19 and TRBJ2-7, with a tentative D call TRBD2 (5 bases). Deletions cut 8 bases from V and 6 bases from J, with 20 bases between. Germline lookup yields CDR1 LNHDA and CDR2 SQIVND (reference sequence). The CDR3 is 14 residues long. The CDR3 sequence: CASGPDYPSGEQYF. Here the CDR3 DNA reads TGTGCCAGTGGACCAGACTACCCTTCGGGCGAGCAGTACTTC. Supplemented by reference TRBV19 and TRBJ2-7, the full variable domain reads DGGITQSPKYLFRKEGQNVTLSCEQNLNHDAMYWYRQDPGQGLRLIYYSQIVNDFQKGDIAEGYSVSREKKESFPLTVTSAQKNPTAFYLCASGPDYPSGEQYFGPGTRLTVT.

The chain links TRBV7-6 to TRBJ2-7; D may be TRBD1 or TRBD2 (6 bases each). Looked up from germline, CDR1 is SGHVS and CDR2 is FNYEAQ. CDR3 length: 13 residues. V lost 5 bases and J lost 4, with 12 bases in between. Here the CDR3 DNA reads TGTGCCAGCAGCGGGGGCGGGGCATACGAGCAGTACTTC. Amino acids: CASSGGGAYEQYF.

This chain uses TRBV10-3 with TRBJ2-5, with TRBD2 identical over 9 bases. CDR3 size: 14 residues. CDR1 is ENHRY, CDR2 SYGVKD, per germline. V gave up 4 bases and J gave up 5 bases; unmatched junction bases: 5. CDR3 sequence reads: CAISAAGGRETQYF. CDR3 DNA sequence: TGTGCCATCAGTGCGGCGGGAGGGAGGGAGACCCAGTACTTC.

This chain links TRBV6-1 with TRBJ1-5; tentative D call: TRBD1 (6 bases). V gave up 6 bases and J gave up 5 bases, with 17 bases separating them. The CDR3 runs 15 residues. Germline V gene data show CDR1 as MNHNS and CDR2 as SASEGT. Here the CDR3 DNA reads TGTGCCAGCAGGCCTACATACAGGGCGGATCAGCCCCAGCATTTT. Protein product: CASRPTYRADQPQHF.